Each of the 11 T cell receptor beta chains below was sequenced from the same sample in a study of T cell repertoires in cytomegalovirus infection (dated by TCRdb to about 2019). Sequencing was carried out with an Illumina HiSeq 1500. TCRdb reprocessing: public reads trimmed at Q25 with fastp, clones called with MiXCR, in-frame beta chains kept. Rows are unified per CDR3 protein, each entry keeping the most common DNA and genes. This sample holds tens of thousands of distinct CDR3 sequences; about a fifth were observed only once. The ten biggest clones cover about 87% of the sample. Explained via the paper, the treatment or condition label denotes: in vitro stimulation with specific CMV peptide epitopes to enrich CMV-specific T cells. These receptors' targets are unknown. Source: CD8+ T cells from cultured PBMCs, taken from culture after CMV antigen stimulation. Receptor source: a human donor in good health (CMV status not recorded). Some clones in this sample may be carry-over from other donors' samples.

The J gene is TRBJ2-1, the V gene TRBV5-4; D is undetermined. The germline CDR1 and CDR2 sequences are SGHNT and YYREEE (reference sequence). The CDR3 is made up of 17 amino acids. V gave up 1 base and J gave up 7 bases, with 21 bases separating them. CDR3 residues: CASSLTDSTMMGNEQFF. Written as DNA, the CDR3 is TGTGCCAGCAGCTTGACAGACTCTACAATGATGGGAAATGAGCAGTTCTTC.

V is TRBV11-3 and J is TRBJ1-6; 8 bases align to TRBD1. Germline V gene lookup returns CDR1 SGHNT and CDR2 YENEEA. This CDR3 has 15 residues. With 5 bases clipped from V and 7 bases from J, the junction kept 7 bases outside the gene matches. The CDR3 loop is CASSKRTGTNSPLHF. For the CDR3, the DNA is TGTGCCAGCAGCAAAAGGACAGGGACCAATTCACCCCTCCACTTT. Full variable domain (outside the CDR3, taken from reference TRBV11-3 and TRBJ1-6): EAGVVQSPRYKIIEKKQPVAFWCNPISGHNTLYWYLQNLGQGPELLIRYENEEAVDDSQLPKDRFSAERLKGVDSTLKIQPAELGDSAVYLCASSKRTGTNSPLHFGNGTRLTVT.

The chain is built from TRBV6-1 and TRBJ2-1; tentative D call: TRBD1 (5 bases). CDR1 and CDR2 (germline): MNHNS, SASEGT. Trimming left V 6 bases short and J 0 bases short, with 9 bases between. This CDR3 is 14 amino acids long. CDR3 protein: CASSRVSSYNEQFF. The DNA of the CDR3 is TGTGCCAGCAGCAGGGTGTCCTCCTACAATGAGCAGTTCTTC.

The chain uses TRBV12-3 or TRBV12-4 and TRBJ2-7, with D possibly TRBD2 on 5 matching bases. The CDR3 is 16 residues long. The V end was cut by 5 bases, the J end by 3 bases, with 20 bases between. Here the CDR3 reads CASSLTLSVRDYEQYF. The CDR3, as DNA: TGTGCCAGCAGTCTAACTCTCAGCGTTCGGGACTACGAGCAGTACTTC.

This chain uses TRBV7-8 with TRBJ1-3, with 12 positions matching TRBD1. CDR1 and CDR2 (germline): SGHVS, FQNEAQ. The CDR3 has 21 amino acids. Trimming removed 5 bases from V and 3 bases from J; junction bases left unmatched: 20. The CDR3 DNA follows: TGTGCCAGCAGCCCCCACCAATACGGGGACAGGGGGCGCGATGATGGAAACACCATATATTTT. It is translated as CASSPHQYGDRGRDDGNTIYF.

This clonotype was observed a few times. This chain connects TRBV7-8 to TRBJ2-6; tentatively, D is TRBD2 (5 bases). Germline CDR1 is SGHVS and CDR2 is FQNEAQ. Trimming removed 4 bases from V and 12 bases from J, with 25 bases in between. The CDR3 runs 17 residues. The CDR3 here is CASSYLSSGPVRGVLTF. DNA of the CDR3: TGTGCCAGCAGCTACCTTTCTTCGGGCCCGGTCCGGGGCGTCCTGACTTTC.

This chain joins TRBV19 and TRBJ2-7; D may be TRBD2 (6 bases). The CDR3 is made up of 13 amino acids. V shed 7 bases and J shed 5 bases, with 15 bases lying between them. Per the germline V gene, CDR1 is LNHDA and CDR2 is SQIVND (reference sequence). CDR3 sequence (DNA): TGTGCCAGTACCGCCGGGGGTTACGACGAGCAGTACTTC. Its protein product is CASTAGGYDEQYF.

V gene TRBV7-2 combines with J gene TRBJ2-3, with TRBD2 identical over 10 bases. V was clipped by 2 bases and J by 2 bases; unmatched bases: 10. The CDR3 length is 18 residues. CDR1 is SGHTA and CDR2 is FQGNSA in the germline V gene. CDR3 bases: TGTGCCAGCAGCTTACGGCTAGCGGGAGTCCTGGACACAGATACGCAGTATTTT. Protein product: CASSLRLAGVLDTDTQYF.

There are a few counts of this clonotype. The CDR3 region has the DNA TGTGCCAGCAGTCAAGGGGGTGAGCAGTTCTTC. As protein: CASSQGGEQFF. The chain employs TRBV6-1 and TRBJ2-1; tentatively, D is TRBD1 (6 bases). CDR3 length equals 11 residues. The V end was cut by 5 bases, the J end by 9 bases, with 8 bases between. Per the germline V gene, CDR1 is MNHNS and CDR2 is SASEGT.

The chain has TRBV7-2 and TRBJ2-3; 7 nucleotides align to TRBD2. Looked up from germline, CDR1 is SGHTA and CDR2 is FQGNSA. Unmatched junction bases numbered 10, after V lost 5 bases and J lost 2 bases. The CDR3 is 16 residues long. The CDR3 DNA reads TGTGCCAGCAGCCTTGGACTAGTCTTACCCACAGATACGCAGTATTTT. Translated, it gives CASSLGLVLPTDTQYF.

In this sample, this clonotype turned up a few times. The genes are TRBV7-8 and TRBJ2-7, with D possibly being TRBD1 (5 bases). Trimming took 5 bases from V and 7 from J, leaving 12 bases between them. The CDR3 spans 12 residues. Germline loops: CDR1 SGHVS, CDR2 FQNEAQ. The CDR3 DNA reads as TGTGCCAGCAGCGCAGGGTCTGTAGAGCAGTACTTC. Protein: CASSAGSVEQYF.